This paragraph covers one T cell receptor (beta chain) sequence. The junction differs from germline at one of its ends, possibly a read error. The CDR3 has 14 amino acids. CDR1 is MNHEY, CDR2 SVGEGT, per germline. MiXCR, applied by TCRdb to the RT-PCR reads, yields one record per CDR3 protein. In the table there are almost 700,000 distinct CDR3 sequences, more than 13% of which are singletons. The sequenced material came from memory CD4+ T cells from blood. The chain joins TRBV6-2 or TRBV6-3 to TRBJ1-1, with TRBD1 as a possible D gene (5 bases). This sequence originates from a female donor in good health, serving as a healthy control. The CDR3: CTSREPGMNTEAFF. The CDR3 region has the DNA TGTACCAGCAGGGAACCGGGCATGAACACTGAAGCTTTCTTT.